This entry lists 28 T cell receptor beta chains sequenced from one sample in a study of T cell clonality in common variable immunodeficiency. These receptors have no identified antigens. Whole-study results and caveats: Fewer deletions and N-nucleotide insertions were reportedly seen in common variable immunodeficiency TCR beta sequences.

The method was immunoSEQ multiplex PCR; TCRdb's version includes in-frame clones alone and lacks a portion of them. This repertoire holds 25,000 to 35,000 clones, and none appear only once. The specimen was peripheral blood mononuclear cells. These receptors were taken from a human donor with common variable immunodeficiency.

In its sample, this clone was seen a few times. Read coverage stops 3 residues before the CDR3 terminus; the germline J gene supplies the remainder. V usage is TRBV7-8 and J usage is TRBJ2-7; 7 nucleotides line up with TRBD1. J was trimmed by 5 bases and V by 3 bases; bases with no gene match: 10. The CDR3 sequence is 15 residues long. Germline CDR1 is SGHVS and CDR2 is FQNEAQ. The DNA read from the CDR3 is TGTGCCAGCAGCTTGCAGACAGGGTCTCGAAACGAG. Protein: CASSLQTGSRNE. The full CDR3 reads CASSLQTGSRNEQYF.

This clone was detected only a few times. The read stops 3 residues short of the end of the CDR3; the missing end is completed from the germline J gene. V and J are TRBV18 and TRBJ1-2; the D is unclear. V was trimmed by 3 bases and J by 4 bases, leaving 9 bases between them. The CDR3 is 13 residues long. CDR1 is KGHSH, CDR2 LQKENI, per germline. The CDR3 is CASSPEGLYGYTF. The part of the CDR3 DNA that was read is TGTGCCAGCTCACCTGAAGGGCTCTATGGC. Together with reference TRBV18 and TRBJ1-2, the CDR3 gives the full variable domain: NAGVMQNPRHLVRRRGQEARLRCSPMKGHSHVYWYRQLPEEGLKFMVYLQKENIIDESGMPKERFSAEFPKEGPSILRIQQVVRGDSAAYFCASSPEGLYGYTFGSGTRLTVV.

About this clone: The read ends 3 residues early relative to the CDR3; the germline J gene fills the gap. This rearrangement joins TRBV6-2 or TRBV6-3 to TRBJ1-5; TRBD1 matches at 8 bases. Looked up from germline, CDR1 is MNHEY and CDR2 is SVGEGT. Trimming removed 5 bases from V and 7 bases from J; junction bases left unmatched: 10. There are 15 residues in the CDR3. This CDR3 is CASSHGTGSGQPQHF. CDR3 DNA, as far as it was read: TGTGCCAGCAGTCACGGGACAGGCTCTGGGCAGCCC.

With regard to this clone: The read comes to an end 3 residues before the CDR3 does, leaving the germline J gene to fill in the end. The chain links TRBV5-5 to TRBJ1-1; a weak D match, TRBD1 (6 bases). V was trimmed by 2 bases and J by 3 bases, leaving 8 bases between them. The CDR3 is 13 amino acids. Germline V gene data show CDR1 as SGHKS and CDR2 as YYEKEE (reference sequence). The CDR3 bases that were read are TGTGCCAGCAGCTTACAGGGTTACACTGAA. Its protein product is CASSLQGYTE. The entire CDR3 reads CASSLQGYTEAFF.

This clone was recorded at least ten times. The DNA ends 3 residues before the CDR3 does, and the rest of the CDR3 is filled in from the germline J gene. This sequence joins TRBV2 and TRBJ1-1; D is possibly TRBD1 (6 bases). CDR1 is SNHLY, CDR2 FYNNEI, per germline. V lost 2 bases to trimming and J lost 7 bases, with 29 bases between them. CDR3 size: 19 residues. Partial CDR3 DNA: TGTGCCAGCAGTGAATTGTTAGTGTCACAGGGTGATGGTAAAGGTGAA. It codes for CASSELLVSQGDGKGE. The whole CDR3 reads CASSELLVSQGDGKGEAFF.

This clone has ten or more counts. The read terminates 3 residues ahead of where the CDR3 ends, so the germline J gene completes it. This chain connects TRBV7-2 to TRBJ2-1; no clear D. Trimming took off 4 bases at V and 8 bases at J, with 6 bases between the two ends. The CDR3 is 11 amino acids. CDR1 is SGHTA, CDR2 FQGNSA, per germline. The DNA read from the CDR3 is TGTGCCAGCAGCTCCACTTATGAG. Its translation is CASSSTYE. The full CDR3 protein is CASSSTYEQFF.

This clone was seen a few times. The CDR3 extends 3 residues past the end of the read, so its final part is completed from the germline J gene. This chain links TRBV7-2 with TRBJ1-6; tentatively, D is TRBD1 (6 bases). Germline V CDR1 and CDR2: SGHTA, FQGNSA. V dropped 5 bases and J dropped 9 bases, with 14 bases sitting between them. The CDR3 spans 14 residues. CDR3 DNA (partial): TGTGCCAGCAGCCCCCGTGGGGGCGGTTCACCC. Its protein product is CASSPRGGGSP. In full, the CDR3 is CASSPRGGGSPLHF. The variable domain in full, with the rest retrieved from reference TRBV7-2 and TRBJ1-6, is GAGVSQSPSNKVTEKGKDVELRCDPISGHTALYWYRQSLGQGLEFLIYFQGNSAPDKSGLPSDRFSAERTGGSVSTLTIQRTQQEDSAVYLCASSPRGGGSPLHFGNGTRLTVT.

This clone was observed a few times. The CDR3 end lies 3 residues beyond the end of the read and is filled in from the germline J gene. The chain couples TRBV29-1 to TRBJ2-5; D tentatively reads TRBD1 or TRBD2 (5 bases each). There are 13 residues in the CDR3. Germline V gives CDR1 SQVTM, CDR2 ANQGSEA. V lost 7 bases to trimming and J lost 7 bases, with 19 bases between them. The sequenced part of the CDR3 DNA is TGCAGCGCAAAGGTGGCAGGGAGAGGGACC. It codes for CSAKVAGRGT. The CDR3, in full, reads CSAKVAGRGTQYF.

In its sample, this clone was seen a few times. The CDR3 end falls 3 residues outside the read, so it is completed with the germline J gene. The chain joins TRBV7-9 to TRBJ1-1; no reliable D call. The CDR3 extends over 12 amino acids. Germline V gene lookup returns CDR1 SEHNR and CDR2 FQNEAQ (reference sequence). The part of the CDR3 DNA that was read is TGTGCCAGCAGATCGCGGGGAACCGAA. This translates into CASRSRGTE. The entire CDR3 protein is CASRSRGTEAFF.

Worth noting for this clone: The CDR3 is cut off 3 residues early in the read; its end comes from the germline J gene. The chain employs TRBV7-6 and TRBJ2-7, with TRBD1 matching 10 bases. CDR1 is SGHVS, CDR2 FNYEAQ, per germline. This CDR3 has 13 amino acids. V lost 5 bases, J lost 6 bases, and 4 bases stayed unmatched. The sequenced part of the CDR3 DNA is TGTGCCAGCAGCGCAGACAGGGGGCGCGAG. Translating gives CASSADRGRE. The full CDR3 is CASSADRGREQYF.

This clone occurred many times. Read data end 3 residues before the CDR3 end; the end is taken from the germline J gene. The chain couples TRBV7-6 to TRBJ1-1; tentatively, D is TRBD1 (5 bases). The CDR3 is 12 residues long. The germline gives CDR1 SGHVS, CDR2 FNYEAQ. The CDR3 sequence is CASSSSEGRAFF. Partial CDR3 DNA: TGTGCCAGCAGCTCTTCGGAGGGGAGA.

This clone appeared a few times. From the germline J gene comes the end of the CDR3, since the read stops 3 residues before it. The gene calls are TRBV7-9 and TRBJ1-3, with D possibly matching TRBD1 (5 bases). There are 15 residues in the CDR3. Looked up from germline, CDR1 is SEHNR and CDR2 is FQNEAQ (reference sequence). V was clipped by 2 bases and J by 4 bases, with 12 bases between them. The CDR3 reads CASSLRQPRGNTIYF. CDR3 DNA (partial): TGTGCCAGCAGCTTAAGACAGCCTCGGGGAAACACC.

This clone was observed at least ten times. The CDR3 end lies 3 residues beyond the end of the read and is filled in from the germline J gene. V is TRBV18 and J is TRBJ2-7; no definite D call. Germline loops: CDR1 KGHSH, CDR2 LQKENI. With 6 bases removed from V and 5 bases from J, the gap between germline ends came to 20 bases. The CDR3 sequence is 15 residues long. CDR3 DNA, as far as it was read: TGTGCCAGCTCCCTTCTAAGGGCTACCGTGCACGAG. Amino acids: CASSLLRATVHE. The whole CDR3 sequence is CASSLLRATVHEQYF.

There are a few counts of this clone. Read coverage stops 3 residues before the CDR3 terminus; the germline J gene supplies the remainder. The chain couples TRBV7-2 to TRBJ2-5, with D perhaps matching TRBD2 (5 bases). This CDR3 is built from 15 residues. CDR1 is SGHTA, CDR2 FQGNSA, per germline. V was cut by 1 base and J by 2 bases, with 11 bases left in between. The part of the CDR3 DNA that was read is TGTGCCAGCAGCTTAGTGGCGGGCCGTCAAGAGACC. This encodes CASSLVAGRQET. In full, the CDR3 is CASSLVAGRQETQYF.

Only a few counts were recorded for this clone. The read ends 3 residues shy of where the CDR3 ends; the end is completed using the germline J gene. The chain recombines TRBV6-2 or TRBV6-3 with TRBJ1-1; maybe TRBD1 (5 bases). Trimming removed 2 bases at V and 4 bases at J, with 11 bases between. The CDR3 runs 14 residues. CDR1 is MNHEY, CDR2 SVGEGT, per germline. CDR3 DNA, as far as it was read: TGTGCCAGCAGTTACACAGGCTGGGGCACTGAA. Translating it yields CASSYTGWGTE. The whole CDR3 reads CASSYTGWGTEAFF.

The CDR3: CASTTGNYGYTF. The DNA read from the CDR3 is TGTGCCAGCACGACAGGGAACTATGGC. The rearrangement uses TRBV7-9 and TRBJ1-2, with 7 bases fitting TRBD1. The CDR3 end falls 3 residues outside the read, so it is completed with the germline J gene. Trimming took 7 bases from V and 2 from J; bases not matched to a gene: 1. Germline loops: CDR1 SEHNR, CDR2 FQNEAQ (reference sequence). This CDR3 has 12 residues.

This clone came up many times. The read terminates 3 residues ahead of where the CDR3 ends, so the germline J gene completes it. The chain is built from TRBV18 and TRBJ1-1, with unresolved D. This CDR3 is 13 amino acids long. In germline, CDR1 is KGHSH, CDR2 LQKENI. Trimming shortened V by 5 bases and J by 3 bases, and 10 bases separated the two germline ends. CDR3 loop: CASSEFSDTEAFF. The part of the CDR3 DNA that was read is TGTGCCAGCTCAGAGTTCTCGGACACTGAA. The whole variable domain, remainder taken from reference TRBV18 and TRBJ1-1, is NAGVMQNPRHLVRRRGQEARLRCSPMKGHSHVYWYRQLPEEGLKFMVYLQKENIIDESGMPKERFSAEFPKEGPSILRIQQVVRGDSAAYFCASSEFSDTEAFFGQGTRLTVV.

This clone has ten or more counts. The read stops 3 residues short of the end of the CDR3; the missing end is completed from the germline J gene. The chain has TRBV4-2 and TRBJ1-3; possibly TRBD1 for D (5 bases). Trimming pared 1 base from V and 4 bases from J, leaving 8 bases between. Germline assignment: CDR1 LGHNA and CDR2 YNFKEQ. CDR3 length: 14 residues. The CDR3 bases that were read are TGTGCCAGCAGCCAAGGGGGCGAAGGAAACACC. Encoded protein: CASSQGGEGNT. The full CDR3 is CASSQGGEGNTIYF.

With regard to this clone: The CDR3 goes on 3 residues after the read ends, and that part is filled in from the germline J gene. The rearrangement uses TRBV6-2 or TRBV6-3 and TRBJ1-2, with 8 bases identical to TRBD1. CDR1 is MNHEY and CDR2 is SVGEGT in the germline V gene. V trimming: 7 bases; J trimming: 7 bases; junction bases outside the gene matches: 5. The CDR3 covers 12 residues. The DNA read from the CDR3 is TGTGCCAGCACCAAGACAGGGGTTGGC. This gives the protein CASTKTGVG. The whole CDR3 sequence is CASTKTGVGYTF.

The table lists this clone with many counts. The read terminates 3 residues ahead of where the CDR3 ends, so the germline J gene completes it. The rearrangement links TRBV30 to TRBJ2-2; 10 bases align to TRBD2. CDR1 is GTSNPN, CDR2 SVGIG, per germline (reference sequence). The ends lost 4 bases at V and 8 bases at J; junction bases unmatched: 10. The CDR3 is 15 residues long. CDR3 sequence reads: CAWKESGGATGELFF. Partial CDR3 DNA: TGTGCCTGGAAGGAAAGCGGGGGGGCCACTGGGGAG.

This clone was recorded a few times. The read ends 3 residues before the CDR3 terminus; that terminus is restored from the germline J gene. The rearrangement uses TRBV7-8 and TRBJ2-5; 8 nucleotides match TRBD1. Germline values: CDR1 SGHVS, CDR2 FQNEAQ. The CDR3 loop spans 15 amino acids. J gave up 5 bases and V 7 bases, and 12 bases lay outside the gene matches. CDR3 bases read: TGTGCCAGCAACGACAGGGGTTGGTCTCAGGAGACC. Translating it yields CASNDRGWSQET. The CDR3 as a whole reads CASNDRGWSQETQYF.

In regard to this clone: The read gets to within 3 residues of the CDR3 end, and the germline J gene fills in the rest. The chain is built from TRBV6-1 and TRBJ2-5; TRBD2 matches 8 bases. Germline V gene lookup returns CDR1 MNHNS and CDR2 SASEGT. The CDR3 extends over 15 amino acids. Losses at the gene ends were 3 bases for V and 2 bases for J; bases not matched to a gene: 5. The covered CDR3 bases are TGTGCCAGCAGTGATTTAGCGGGGAGACAAGAGACC. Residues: CASSDLAGRQET. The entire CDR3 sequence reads CASSDLAGRQETQYF.

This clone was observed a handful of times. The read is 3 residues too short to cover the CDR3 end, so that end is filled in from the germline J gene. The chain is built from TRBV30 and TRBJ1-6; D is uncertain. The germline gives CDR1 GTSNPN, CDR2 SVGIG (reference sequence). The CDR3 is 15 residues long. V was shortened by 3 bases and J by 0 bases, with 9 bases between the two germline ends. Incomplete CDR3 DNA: TGTGCCTGGAGGTCCCAGAGCTCCTATAATTCACCC. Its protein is CAWRSQSSYNSP. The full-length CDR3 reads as CAWRSQSSYNSPLHF.

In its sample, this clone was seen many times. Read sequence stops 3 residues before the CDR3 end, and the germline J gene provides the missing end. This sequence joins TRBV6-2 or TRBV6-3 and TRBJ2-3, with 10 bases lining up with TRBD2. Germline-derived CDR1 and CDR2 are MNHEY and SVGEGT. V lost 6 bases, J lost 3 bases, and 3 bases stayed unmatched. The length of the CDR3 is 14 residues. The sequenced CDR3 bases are TGTGCCAGCAGCGGACTAGCGGAGACAGATACG. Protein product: CASSGLAETDT. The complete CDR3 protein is CASSGLAETDTQYF.

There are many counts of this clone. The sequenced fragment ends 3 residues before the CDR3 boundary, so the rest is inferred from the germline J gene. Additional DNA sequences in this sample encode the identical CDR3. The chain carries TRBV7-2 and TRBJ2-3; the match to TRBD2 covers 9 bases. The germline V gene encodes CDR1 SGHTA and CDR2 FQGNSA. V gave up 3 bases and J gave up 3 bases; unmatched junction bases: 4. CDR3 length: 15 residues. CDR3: CASSFGLAGTDTQYF. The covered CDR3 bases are TGTGCCAGCAGCTTTGGGCTAGCGGGGACAGATACG.

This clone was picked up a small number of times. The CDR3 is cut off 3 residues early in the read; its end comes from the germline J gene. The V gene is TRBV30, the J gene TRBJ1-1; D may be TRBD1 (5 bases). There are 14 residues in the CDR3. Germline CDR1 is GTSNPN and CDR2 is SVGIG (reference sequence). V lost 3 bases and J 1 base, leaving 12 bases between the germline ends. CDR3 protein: CAWSTRTPNTEAFF. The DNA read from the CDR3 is TGTGCCTGGAGCACAAGGACACCGAACACTGAA.

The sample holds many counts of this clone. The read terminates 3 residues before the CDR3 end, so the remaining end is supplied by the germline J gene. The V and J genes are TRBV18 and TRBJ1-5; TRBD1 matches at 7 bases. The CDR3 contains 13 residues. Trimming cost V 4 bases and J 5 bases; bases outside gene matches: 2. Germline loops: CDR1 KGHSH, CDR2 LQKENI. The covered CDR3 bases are TGTGCCAGCTCACAAACAGGGGATCAGCCC. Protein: CASSQTGDQP. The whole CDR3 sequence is CASSQTGDQPQHF.

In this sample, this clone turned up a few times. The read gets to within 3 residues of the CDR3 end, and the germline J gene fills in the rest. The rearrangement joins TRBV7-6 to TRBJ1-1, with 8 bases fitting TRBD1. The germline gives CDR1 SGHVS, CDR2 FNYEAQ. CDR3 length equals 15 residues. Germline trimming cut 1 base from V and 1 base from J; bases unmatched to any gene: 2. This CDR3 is CASSLVGQGNTEAFF. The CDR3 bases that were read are TGTGCCAGCAGCTTAGTTGGACAGGGGAACACTGAA.